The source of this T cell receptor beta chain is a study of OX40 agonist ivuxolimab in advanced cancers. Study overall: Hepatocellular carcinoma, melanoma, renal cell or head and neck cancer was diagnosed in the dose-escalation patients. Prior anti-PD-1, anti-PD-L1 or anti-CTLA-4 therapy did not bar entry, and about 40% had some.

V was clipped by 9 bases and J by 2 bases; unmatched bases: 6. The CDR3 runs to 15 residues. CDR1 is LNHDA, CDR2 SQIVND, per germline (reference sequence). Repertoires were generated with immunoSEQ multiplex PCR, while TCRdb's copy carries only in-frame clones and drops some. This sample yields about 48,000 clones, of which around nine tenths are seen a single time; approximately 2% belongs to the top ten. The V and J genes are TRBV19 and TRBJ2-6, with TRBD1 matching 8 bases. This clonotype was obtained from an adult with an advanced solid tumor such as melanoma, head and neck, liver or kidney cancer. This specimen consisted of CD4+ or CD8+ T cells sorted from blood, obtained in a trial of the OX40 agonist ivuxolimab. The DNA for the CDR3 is TGTGCCAGCACAACAGGGGGTGCTGGGGCCAACGTCCTGACTTTC. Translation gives CASTTGGAGANVLTF.